This entry concerns a single T cell receptor beta chain. What this receptor recognizes is not known. Base-call qualities are not available, and no considerably larger clone is one nucleotide away. Libraries were built with the immunoSEQ multiplex PCR assay. A mixture of 60 forward primers for TCR Vbeta segments and 13 reverse primers for TCR Jbeta segments was used in the multiplex PCR. The CDR3 region of rearranged TCR beta genes was amplified from genomic DNA with a multiplex PCR assay. The Illumina HiSeq System was used to sequence the amplified TCR beta libraries as 87-base-pair reads. The paper's data handling went like this. A later analysis counted approximately 76 million unique TCR beta chains across the 666 repertoires, and roughly 11 million of these chains were shared by at least two donors. To remove PCR and sequencing errors, raw reads were error-corrected and collapsed into unique sequences using a nearest-neighbor algorithm that merged closely related sequences. V, D and J gene segments were assigned by aligning CDR3 sequences to IMGT reference sequences. Each retained sequence needed at least a six-nucleotide match to both a V gene segment and a J gene segment. A rearrangement was called productive if the CDR3 had no stop codons and remained in frame with V and J, and every other rearrangement was called non-productive. Following IMGT convention, CDR3 was defined as the stretch from the second conserved V-encoded cysteine up to the conserved J-encoded phenylalanine. Sequences without an unambiguous match to a single V gene segment were excluded from the earlier analysis of approximately 560 of the donors. In an earlier analysis of about 590 of the donors, a V segment was called functional when productive rearrangements were above 56.7%, and segregating when the standard deviation between donors exceeded 5%. To diagnose cytomegalovirus status from the catalog of TCR beta chain sequences, a statistical classification framework was built. In a later analysis, V and J genes were assigned by comparing TCR nucleotide sequences against IMGT/GENE-DB human TR gene sequences. Using the TCRdist pipeline, a later analysis assigned CDR3 sequences along with most-parsimonious VDJ recombination scenarios. In a later analysis, each TCR beta chain was defined by its CDR3 amino acid sequence together with its V-gene family, and reads lacking a unique V-gene family were excluded. To address suspected cross-contamination and a sequencing artifact, a later analysis removed 592 highly shared, low-generation-probability nucleotide sequences. In a later analysis, a clonal expansion index was calculated for each public chain from normalized within-repertoire ranks of inferred template counts. Generation probabilities in a later analysis came from a VDJ recombination model fitted to out-of-frame rearrangements, and those results were checked against IGoR. A later analysis scored TCR-TCR, TCR-HLA and TCR-CMV co-occurrence with hypergeometric tests, applying a repertoire-size bias correction to TCR pairs. False discovery rates were estimated in a later analysis by permuting HLA or CMV assignments 20 times. A later analysis grouped co-occurring TCRs with DBSCAN, adding TCRdist sequence similarity when clustering within HLA-allele-positive subsets. For co-occurrence clustering, repertoires with fewer than 30,000 or more than 120,000 public chains were excluded, along with about five repertoires with anomalous nucleotide sharing. Sourced from immuneACCESS, this table was stored by TCRdb with only in-frame sequences that have V and J called. A share of the clones is absent; for the studies checked, an unresolved V gene accounts for under half, and the remainder has no known explanation. The V and J calls and clone size come from that table; D and trimming were worked out from the DNA. Within this sample are 150,000 to 200,000 clones, with more than 70% of them counted one time only. Of the sample, about 3% is held by the ten largest clones.

The cohort consisted of 650 to 700 healthy bone marrow donors. At the time of sampling, all cohort members were nominally healthy, though unrecorded immune exposures were likely present. The donor tested CMV seronegative and was one of the 352 seronegative cohort members. A peripheral blood sample was collected from each donor, and TCR beta sequencing was performed on peripheral blood mononuclear cells. The Qiagen DNeasy Blood Extraction Kit was used to extract genomic DNA from the blood cell samples. The data are from a study of cytomegalovirus exposure and HLA in healthy donors (dated by TCRdb to about 2017). Background for the entire study: According to an earlier analysis of 550 to 750 of the donors, some 180 million T cells yielded 117 million unique TCR beta sequences and approximately 300 Gb of sequence data. An early release covering 550 to 650 HLA-typed donors comprised approximately 300 gigabases of sequencing data and 65 million to 100 million unique TCR sequences. Among the roughly 400 genotyped donors, approximately 76% belonged to the genetic ancestry cluster associated with self-reported Caucasian donors. The study aimed to test whether signatures of past pathogen exposure could be identified by cataloging public T cell receptors. Using immunosequencing, the study profiled T cell repertoires from 500 to 800 subjects and related those repertoires to cytomegalovirus serostatus. A separate validation cohort of approximately 130 different subjects was used in addition to the 666-subject first cohort. To predict cytomegalovirus infection status, the study brought together high-throughput TCR immunosequencing, statistical association of individual TCRs with disease status, and machine learning. To study patterns of TCR occurrence, a later analysis re-analyzed previously published TCR beta repertoires from hundreds of donors and added high-resolution HLA genotyping. Rather than drawing on any new phenotypic data, the later analysis identified candidate immune exposures from TCR beta sequences and the way those sequences occurred across donors. An earlier analysis of approximately 640 of the donors applied high-throughput TCR beta sequencing to assess whether each TCR beta V gene segment acted as functional or pseudogenic. Donor age, sex, ethnicity and CMV serostatus were collected together with the repertoire data. A later genetic analysis used genome-wide SNP genotypes for 398 of the 666 donors, treating that subset as a discovery cohort. Every discovery cohort repertoire had been produced on one sequencing platform. Class I and class II HLA loci were covered by the typing at four-digit resolution. The number of typed donors differed by locus: about 620-640 for A, B, C, DRB1 and DQB1; 500 to 550 for DQA1; around 610 for DPA1; and 400 to 480 for DPB1. Because of strong linkage in the cohort, a few DR-DQ haplotypes were treated as single units for association and clustering. Among approximately 370 genotyped donors of the cohort, an average of roughly 230,000 unique TCR beta nucleotide sequences was sequenced per donor, of which 15% to 20% were non-productive.

What the research found in general, with its limitations: CMV serostatus was the only immune exposure information available for the cohort. In a later analysis, several top co-occurrence clusters were reported to appear linked to parvovirus B19, influenza, CMV and Epstein-Barr virus. In a later analysis, TCR association rates were found to vary across HLA loci, with the most associated TCRs seen for DRB1 alleles and the fewest for HLA-C alleles. A cluster of highly shared sequence variants was judged likely to be a technical artifact of the sequencing pipeline. It was suggested by the authors that the approach could potentially be generalized to other disease states and immunological phenotypes. Because counts were too low, some 17 rarely observed V segments, including chromosome 9 orphons, were left out of the earlier analysis of about 500 of the donors. Correlated functional status among segregating V segments might be attributable to linkage disequilibrium, but an unknown experimental factor could not be ruled out. A further reported finding was that TCR beta sequences accurately predicted the HLA-A and HLA-B alleles for most subjects in the first cohort. An association between a missense DCLRE1C variant and V-gene and J-gene trimming of TCR beta chains was found in a later genetic analysis and replicated in an independent cohort. The cohort was sequenced for TCR beta chains only, and without alpha or paired-chain data the features that could be detected were limited. According to a later analysis, most CMV-associated TCR beta chains appeared to be HLA-restricted, and the HLA associations seemed to be driven largely by CMV exposure. Broadly in line with IMGT annotations, most TCR beta V segments showed up in productive rearrangements about 87% or about 30% of the time in an earlier analysis of several hundred of the donors. Roughly uniform sequencing depth across donors was assumed in presence/absence analyses, although this assumption may not hold. A total of fewer than 200 TCR beta chains were listed by the study as associated with cytomegalovirus. A later analysis found that HLA-associated TCR beta chains were more clonally expanded and had lower generation probabilities than equally common non-associated chains. In a later analysis, over 15,000 TCR beta sequences were associated with specific HLA alleles at a false discovery rate of 0.05. Most TCR sequences were observed very rarely across donors, whereas some public TCRs were present in many individuals. When HLA alleles, especially DR and DQ, strongly co-occurred, TCR associations were difficult to assign to individual alleles. In vitro tests confirmed that three of the cytomegalovirus-associated TCR beta chains recognize cytomegalovirus antigens. HLA typing was unavailable for some donors at each locus, so association tests used only the typed subset. The classifier was reported to diagnose cytomegalovirus status with high specificity and sensitivity in both the original cohort and the validation cohort. In a later genetic analysis, fewer N-insertions in productive TCRs were reported among donors in an Asian-associated ancestry cluster than the approximately 710-donor mean.

Sequenced sample: PBMCs. The TCR sequence derives from a male donor in good health and CMV-seronegative.

Here is the DNA: TGTGCCAGCAGTACTCATTCGCTAAACAGACCCTTTAACTATGGCTACACCTTC. Translated, this gives CASSTHSLNRPFNYGYTF. The rearrangement joined TRBV6-4 to TRBJ1-2, with an unclear D gene assignment. The germline V gene gives CDR1 as MRHNA and CDR2 as SNTAGT. Reading from cysteine to phenylalanine, the CDR3 counts 18 amino acids. The only DNA kept is the CDR3, 54 bases in frame from the first base. The V end loses 5 bases and the J end loses 1 base, and a stretch of 23 bases separates them.